This TCR beta chain was captured by sequencing in a study of T cells in Graves' hyperthyroidism and ophthalmopathy. TCR beta CDR3 regions were amplified from RNA. First-round RT-PCR with HTBI primers amplified the TCR CDR3 region. TCRdb ran MiXCR on the multiplex PCR reads and lists one entry per CDR3 protein. Among fewer than 500,000 distinct CDR3 sequences, approximately 14% were seen once, and the ten largest hold 13%. The CDR3 covers 16 residues. Germline assignment: CDR1 SEHNR and CDR2 FQNEAQ (reference sequence). With 8 bases clipped from V and 0 bases from J, the junction kept 9 bases outside the gene matches. This clonotype showed up many times.

The TCR originated in a man younger than 30 with Graves' ophthalmopathy. The chain has TRBV7-9 and TRBJ1-5; TRBD1 matches at 8 bases. The sequenced material came from blood. The CDR3 DNA is TGTGCCAGCGGTACCGGGACAGGAGATAGCAATCAGCCCCAGCATTTT. Protein product: CASGTGTGDSNQPQHF.